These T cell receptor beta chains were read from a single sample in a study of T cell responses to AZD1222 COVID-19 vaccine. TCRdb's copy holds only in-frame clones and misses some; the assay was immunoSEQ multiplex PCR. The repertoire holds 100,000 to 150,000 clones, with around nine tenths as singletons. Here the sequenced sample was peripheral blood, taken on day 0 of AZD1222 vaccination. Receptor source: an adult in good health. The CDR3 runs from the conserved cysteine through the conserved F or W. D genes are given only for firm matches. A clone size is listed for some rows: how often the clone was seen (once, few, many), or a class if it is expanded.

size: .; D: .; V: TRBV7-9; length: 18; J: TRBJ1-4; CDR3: CASSLASRGAGANEKLFF; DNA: TGTGCCAGCAGCTTAGCGTCCCGGGGGGCAGGCGCTAATGAAAAACTGTTTTTT
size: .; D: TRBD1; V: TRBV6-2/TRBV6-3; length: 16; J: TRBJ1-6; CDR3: CASSPGPGQGNSPLHF; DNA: TGTGCCAGCAGTCCGGGACCGGGACAGGGTAATTCACCCCTCCACTTT
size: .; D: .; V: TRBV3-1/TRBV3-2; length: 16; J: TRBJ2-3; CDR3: CASSSKFTGAPDTQYF; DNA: TGTGCCAGCAGCTCCAAGTTTACCGGGGCGCCAGATACGCAGTATTTT
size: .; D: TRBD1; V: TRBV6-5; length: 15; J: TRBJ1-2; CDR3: CASQDGTAANYGYTF; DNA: TGTGCCTCGCAAGATGGGACAGCCGCTAACTATGGCTACACCTTC
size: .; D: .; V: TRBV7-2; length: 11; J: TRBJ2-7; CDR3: CASSLPGEHWF; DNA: TGTGCCAGCAGCTTACCCGGGGAGCATTGGTTC
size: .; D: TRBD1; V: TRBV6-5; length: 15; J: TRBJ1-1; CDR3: CASRLSGTANTEAFF; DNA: TGTGCCAGCAGATTGAGCGGGACAGCGAACACTGAAGCTTTCTTT
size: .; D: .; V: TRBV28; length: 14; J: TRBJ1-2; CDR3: CASTEGDGDYGYTF; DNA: TGTGCCAGCACCGAAGGGGACGGAGACTATGGCTACACCTTC
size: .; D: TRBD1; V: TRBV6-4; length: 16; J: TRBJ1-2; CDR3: CASSVRTGGSLDGYTF; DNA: TGTGCCAGCAGTGTGAGGACAGGAGGCTCCTTGGATGGCTACACCTTC
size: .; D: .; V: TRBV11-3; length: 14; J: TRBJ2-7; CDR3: CASSRGSPSYEQYF; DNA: TGTGCCAGCAGCCGCGGGTCCCCCTCCTACGAGCAGTACTTC
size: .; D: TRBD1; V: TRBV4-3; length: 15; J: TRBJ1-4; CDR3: CASSQTTTGNEKLFF; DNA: TGCGCCAGCAGCCAGACCACGACAGGGAATGAAAAACTGTTTTTT
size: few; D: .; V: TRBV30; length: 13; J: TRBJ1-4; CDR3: CAWGNRANEKLFF; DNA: TGTGCCTGGGGCAACAGGGCAAATGAAAAACTGTTTTTT
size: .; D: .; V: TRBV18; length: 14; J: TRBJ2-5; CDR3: CASSPPGQQETQYF; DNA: TGTGCCAGCTCACCTCCGGGGCAACAAGAGACCCAGTACTTC
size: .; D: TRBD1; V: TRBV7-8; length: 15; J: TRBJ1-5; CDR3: CASSLGTGRNQPQHF; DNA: TGTGCCAGCAGCCTCGGGACAGGGCGCAATCAGCCCCAGCATTTT
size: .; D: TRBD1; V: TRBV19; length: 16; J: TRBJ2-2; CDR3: CASTPPGTGGTGELFF; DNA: TGTGCCAGTACTCCCCCCGGGACAGGGGGCACCGGGGAGCTGTTTTTT
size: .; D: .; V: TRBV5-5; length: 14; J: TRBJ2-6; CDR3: CASSFDAGANVLTF; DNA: TGTGCCAGCAGCTTTGACGCCGGGGCCAACGTCCTGACTTTC
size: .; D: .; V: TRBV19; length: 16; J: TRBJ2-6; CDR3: CASTSRQGGGANVLTF; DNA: TGTGCCAGTACCTCCCGACAGGGAGGTGGGGCCAACGTCCTGACTTTC
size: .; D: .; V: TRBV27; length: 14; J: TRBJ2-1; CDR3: CASSLGRRGNEQFF; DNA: TGTGCCAGCAGTTTAGGTCGTCGTGGGAATGAGCAGTTCTTC
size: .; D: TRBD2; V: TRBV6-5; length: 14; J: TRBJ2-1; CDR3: CATRRASGTNEQFF; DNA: TGTGCCACCAGACGGGCTAGCGGGACTAATGAGCAGTTCTTC
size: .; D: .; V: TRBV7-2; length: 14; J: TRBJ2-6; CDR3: CASRKDGGANVLTF; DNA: TGTGCCAGCAGGAAAGACGGTGGGGCCAACGTCCTGACTTTC
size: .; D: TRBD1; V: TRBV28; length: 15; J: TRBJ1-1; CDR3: CASSPGQGLSTEAFF; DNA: TGTGCCAGCAGTCCCGGACAGGGTTTAAGCACTGAAGCTTTCTTT
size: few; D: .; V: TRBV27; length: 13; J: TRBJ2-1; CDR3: CASWGGLSNEQFF; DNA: TGTGCCAGCTGGGGTGGGCTATCCAATGAGCAGTTCTTC
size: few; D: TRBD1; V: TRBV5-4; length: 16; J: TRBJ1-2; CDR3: CASRPGPGQSNYGYTF; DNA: TGTGCCAGCAGACCCGGCCCGGGACAGAGTAACTATGGCTACACCTTC
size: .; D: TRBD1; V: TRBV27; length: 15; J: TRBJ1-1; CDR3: CASSQRDRGGGEAFF; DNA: TGTGCCAGCAGTCAACGGGATAGAGGGGGCGGTGAAGCTTTCTTT
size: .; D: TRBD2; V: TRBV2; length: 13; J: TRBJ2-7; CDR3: CASKREGLYEQYF; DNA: TGTGCCAGCAAACGGGAGGGGCTCTACGAGCAGTACTTC
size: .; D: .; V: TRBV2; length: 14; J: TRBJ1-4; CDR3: CASKWGATNEKLFF; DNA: TGTGCCAGCAAATGGGGAGCAACTAATGAAAAACTGTTTTTT
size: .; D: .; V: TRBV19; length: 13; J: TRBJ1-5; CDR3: CASSGRGYQPQHF; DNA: TGTGCCAGTAGTGGGCGGGGTTATCAGCCCCAGCATTTT
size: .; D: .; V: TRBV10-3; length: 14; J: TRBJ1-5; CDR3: CAISPGATNQPQHF; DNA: TGTGCCATCAGTCCGGGGGCTACCAATCAGCCCCAGCATTTT
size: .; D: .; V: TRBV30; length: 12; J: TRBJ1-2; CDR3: CAWSVRLYGYTF; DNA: TGTGCCTGGAGTGTACGCCTCTATGGCTACACCTTC
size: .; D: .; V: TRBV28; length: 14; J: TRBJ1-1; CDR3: CASSLSQGHTEAFF; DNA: TGTGCCAGCAGTTTATCACAGGGTCACACTGAAGCTTTCTTT
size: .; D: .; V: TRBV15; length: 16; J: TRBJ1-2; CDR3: CATSRDWGGGGYGYTF; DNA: TGTGCCACCAGCAGAGATTGGGGGGGAGGTGGTTATGGCTACACCTTC
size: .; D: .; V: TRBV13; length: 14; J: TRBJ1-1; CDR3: CASSLGRPNTEAFF; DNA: TGTGCCAGCAGCTTGGGTAGGCCGAACACTGAAGCTTTCTTT
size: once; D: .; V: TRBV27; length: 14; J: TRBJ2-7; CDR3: CASSLTGELYEQYF; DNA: TGTGCCAGCAGTTTAACAGGAGAGCTCTACGAGCAGTACTTC
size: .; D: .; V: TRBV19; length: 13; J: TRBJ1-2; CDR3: CASSPSPSSGYTF; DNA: TGTGCCAGTAGTCCCTCCCCGAGCAGTGGCTACACCTTC
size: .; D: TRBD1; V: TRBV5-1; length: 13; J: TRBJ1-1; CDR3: CASSLTGETEAFF; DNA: TGCGCCAGCAGCTTAACAGGGGAGACTGAAGCTTTCTTT
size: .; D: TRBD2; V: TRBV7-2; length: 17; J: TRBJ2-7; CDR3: CASSLAASGGLVYEQYF; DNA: TGTGCCAGCAGCTTAGCGGCTAGCGGGGGGCTAGTGTACGAGCAGTACTTC
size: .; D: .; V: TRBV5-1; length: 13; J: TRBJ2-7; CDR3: CASSLGGTGEQYF; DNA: TGCGCCAGCAGCTTGGGCGGGACGGGGGAGCAGTACTTC
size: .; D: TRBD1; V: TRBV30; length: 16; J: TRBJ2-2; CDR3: CALRQGFRTDSGELFF; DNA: TGTGCCTTAAGACAGGGCTTTCGAACGGATTCAGGGGAGCTGTTTTTT
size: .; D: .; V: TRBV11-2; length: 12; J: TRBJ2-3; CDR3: CASSLVADTQYF; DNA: TGTGCCAGCAGCTTAGTTGCAGATACGCAGTATTTT
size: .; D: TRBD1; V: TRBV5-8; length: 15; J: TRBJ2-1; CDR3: CASSLQWDSVHEQFF; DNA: TGTGCCAGCAGCTTGCAATGGGACAGTGTACATGAGCAGTTCTTC
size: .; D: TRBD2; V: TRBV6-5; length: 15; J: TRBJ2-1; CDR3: CASSPFRAGDHEQFF; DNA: TGTGCCAGCAGCCCATTTAGAGCGGGAGATCATGAGCAGTTCTTC
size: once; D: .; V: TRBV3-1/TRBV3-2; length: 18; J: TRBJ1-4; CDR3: CASSQDSAVKADNEKLFF; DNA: TGTGCCAGCAGCCAAGATAGTGCGGTGAAGGCTGATAATGAAAAACTGTTTTTT
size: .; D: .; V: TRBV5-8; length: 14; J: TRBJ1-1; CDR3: CASSPTLGNTEAFF; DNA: TGTGCCAGCAGCCCTACTCTGGGGAACACTGAAGCTTTCTTT
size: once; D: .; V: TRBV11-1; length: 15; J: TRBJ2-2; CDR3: CASSPRDKVTGELFF; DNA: TGTGCCAGCAGCCCTCGGGACAAGGTCACCGGGGAGCTGTTTTTT
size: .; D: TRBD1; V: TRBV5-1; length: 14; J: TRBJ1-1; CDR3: CASSSGTGGTEAFF; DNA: TGCGCCAGCAGCTCGGGGACAGGGGGGACTGAAGCTTTCTTT